Listed below are T cell receptor beta chains from one sample, sequenced in a study of control samples from healthy donors and cancer patients. Sequencing used immunoSEQ multiplex PCR; TCRdb keeps in-frame clones, though not all of them. The table has about 110,000 clones, roughly four fifths seen once; the top ten hold 6% to 8%. Sequences were obtained from blood. The receptors stem from a man between 18 and 29 years old in good health. Both conserved end residues are part of each CDR3. Each record gives: V gene, clone size, CDR3 protein. Clone sizes are given selectively: once, few, many, or a class where the clone is expanded.

v_gene: TRBV18
abundance: .
CDR3aa: CASSNQGTDQETQYF

v_gene: TRBV18
abundance: .
CDR3aa: CASSPRGVDQPQHF

v_gene: TRBV11-2
abundance: .
CDR3aa: CASSLVPLVQYF

v_gene: TRBV7-9
abundance: .
CDR3aa: CASSPLYGYTF

v_gene: TRBV9
abundance: .
CDR3aa: CASKSREVETQYF

v_gene: TRBV6-2/TRBV6-3
abundance: .
CDR3aa: CASSYNGAAGYTF

v_gene: TRBV5-1
abundance: .
CDR3aa: CASSLQGLGTEAFF

v_gene: TRBV10-1
abundance: .
CDR3aa: CASSAGQGIQQFF

v_gene: TRBV28
abundance: .
CDR3aa: CASSLIGTDTQYF

v_gene: TRBV12-3/TRBV12-4
abundance: .
CDR3aa: CASSLSQGSEAFF

v_gene: TRBV7-9
abundance: .
CDR3aa: CASSGGRDSLSNYGYTF

v_gene: TRBV28
abundance: .
CDR3aa: CASSLYRGETQYF

v_gene: TRBV4-2
abundance: few
CDR3aa: CASSLGTLNTGELFF

v_gene: TRBV7-6
abundance: .
CDR3aa: CASSLASPAFSSGNTIYF

v_gene: TRBV19
abundance: .
CDR3aa: CASSIRQGGSRFTEAFF

v_gene: TRBV5-5
abundance: .
CDR3aa: CASSPFPGPNYGYTF

v_gene: TRBV7-2
abundance: .
CDR3aa: CASSPLWWNTEAFF

v_gene: TRBV6-5
abundance: .
CDR3aa: CASSYSGTGVLNEQFF

v_gene: TRBV28
abundance: .
CDR3aa: CASRALGRNTEAFF

v_gene: TRBV3-1/TRBV3-2
abundance: .
CDR3aa: CASSHHSPTSGNTDTQYF

v_gene: TRBV3-1/TRBV3-2
abundance: .
CDR3aa: CASSPRRGAPSTDTQYF

v_gene: TRBV7-9
abundance: .
CDR3aa: CASSPAGGLLFYGYTF

v_gene: TRBV29-1
abundance: .
CDR3aa: CSAGQGERNYGYTF

v_gene: TRBV19
abundance: .
CDR3aa: CASSIDASNQPQHF

v_gene: TRBV9
abundance: .
CDR3aa: CASSVRLDETEAFF

v_gene: TRBV29-1
abundance: .
CDR3aa: CSVAGGASDTQYF

v_gene: TRBV5-1
abundance: .
CDR3aa: CASSLVGMSPLHF

v_gene: TRBV19
abundance: .
CDR3aa: CASSIDKSSGANVLTF

v_gene: TRBV11-3
abundance: medium-sized
CDR3aa: CASSLQGGEAFF